Listed here is a single T cell receptor (beta chain). These data come from a study of control samples from healthy donors and cancer patients. Trimming pared 3 bases from V and 4 bases from J, leaving 13 bases between. Per the germline V gene, CDR1 is DFQATT and CDR2 is SNEGSKA (reference sequence). The length of the CDR3 is 14 residues. Profiled with immunoSEQ multiplex PCR; TCRdb holds only in-frame clones, not every one. The repertoire has fewer than 200,000 clones, 90% to 95% of them found once; the top ten carry roughly 1.3%. This TCR came from a man aged 25 to 40 in good health. Sequencing was performed on blood. The chain is built from TRBV20-1 and TRBJ1-3; D is perhaps TRBD1 (5 bases). CDR3 sequence (DNA): TGCAGTGCTAGTTTAGGACATGCCGGAAACACCATATATTTT. As protein: CSASLGHAGNTIYF.